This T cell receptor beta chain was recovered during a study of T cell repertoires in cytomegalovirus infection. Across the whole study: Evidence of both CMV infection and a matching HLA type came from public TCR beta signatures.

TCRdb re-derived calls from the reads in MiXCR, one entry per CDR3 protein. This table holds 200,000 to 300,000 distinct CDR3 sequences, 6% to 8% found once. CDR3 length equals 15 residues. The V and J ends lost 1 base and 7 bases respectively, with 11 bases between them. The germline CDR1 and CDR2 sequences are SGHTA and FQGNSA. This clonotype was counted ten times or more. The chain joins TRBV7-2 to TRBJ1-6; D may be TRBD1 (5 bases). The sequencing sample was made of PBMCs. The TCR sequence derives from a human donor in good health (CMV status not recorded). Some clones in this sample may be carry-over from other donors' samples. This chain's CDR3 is CASSLEGKGNSPLHF. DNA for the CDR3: TGTGCCAGCAGCTTAGAGGGGAAAGGCAATTCACCCCTCCACTTT.